This record looks at one T cell receptor (beta chain) sequence and its context. Antigen specificity is unknown. Reverse transcription of all isolated RNA meant that expressed TCRB transcripts were sequenced. Naive, central memory and regulatory T cell samples came to a mean of around 3.5 million reads. Profiled with immunoSEQ multiplex PCR; TCRdb holds only in-frame clones, not every one. This sample yields fewer than 55,000 clones, of which 35% to 50% are seen a single time; approximately 1.5% belongs to the top ten. Germline-derived CDR1 and CDR2 are MNHNS and SASEGT. V was cut by 2 bases and J by 5 bases, with 12 bases left in between. The CDR3 runs 14 residues. These data originate in a study of beta chain features in type 1 diabetes. Broader study findings: Patients with Type 1 diabetes showed moderately but significantly shorter TCRB CDR3s in all four CD4+ subsets. Among type 1 diabetes patients, VDJ junctions had fewer insertions and more deletions.

Sequencing input: Tregs from blood. The sequence was collected from a man aged 25-45 years with type 1 diabetes. V gene TRBV6-1 combines with J gene TRBJ2-5, with D possibly TRBD2 on 5 matching bases. The CDR3 DNA follows: TGTGCCAGCAGTGAAATGGGAGCCAGGGAGACCCAGTACTTC. This codes for CASSEMGARETQYF.